This T cell receptor beta chain is drawn from a study of glioma-infiltrating T cells after dendritic cell vaccination. Looking at the study overall: Treatment, given 2003 to 2012, was autologous tumor lysate-pulsed dendritic cell vaccination.

Clones were read by immunoSEQ multiplex PCR, and TCRdb kept only the in-frame ones, dropping some. Found here are 90,000 to 110,000 clones, 90% of them singletons; the top ten hold roughly 2.5%. CDR1 is SGDLS and CDR2 is YYNGEE in the germline V gene. The CDR3 covers 15 residues. V was pared by 0 bases and J by 1 base, with 3 bases of the junction left unmatched. Indicated time point: after dendritic cell vaccination, including at tumor progression/relapse. The specimen was blood, collected after dendritic cell vaccination. The clonotype originates from a human donor with glioblastoma. The rearrangement links TRBV9 to TRBJ1-2; 7 nucleotides match TRBD1. The CDR3 protein is CASSVGQGLNYGYTF. DNA of the CDR3: TGTGCCAGCAGCGTAGGACAGGGACTTAACTATGGCTACACCTTC.